Below are 17 T cell receptor beta chains sequenced from a single sample in a study of T cell responses to AZD1222 COVID-19 vaccine. Sequencing used immunoSEQ multiplex PCR; TCRdb keeps in-frame clones, though not all of them. The sample shows about 140,000 clones, around nine tenths of them seen only once. The specimen was peripheral blood, collected on day 0 of AZD1222 vaccination. Receptors were obtained from an adult in good health.

This chain links TRBV6-5 with TRBJ2-5, with D unresolved. The V end was cut by 0 bases, the J end by 2 bases, with 13 bases between. The germline V gene has CDR1 MNHEY and CDR2 SVGAGI. The CDR3 is made up of 16 amino acids. The CDR3 DNA is TGTGCCAGCAGTTACTCCCTCCGGAACACACAAGAGACCCAGTACTTC. Residues: CASSYSLRNTQETQYF.

The chain recombines TRBV5-1 with TRBJ2-5; D not resolved. The V end lost 5 bases, the J end lost 3 bases, and 14 bases lay between the germline ends. The CDR3 runs to 14 residues. Looked up from germline, CDR1 is SGHRS and CDR2 is YFSETQ. DNA for the CDR3: TGCGCCAGCAGTACGTGGGGTCCCAAAGAGACCCAGTACTTC. It yields the protein CASSTWGPKETQYF.

J is TRBJ2-4 and V is TRBV27; weak D call: TRBD1 (5 bases). CDR3 length equals 17 residues. V dropped 6 bases and J dropped 0 bases, with 18 bases sitting between them. Germline V gene data show CDR1 as MNHEY and CDR2 as SMNVEV (reference sequence). CDR3 sequence reads: CASSAGHNPIAKNIQYF. CDR3 in DNA: TGTGCCAGCAGCGCCGGACACAACCCGATAGCCAAAAACATTCAGTACTTC.

This chain joins TRBV2 and TRBJ1-4, with 9 bases fitting TRBD1. The length of the CDR3 is 16 residues. Germline CDR1 SNHLY, CDR2 FYNNEI. V trimming: 6 bases; J trimming: 6 bases; junction bases outside the gene matches: 11. In DNA, the CDR3 is TGTGCCAGCAGGGAACAGGGGGCAGGACTTTATGAAAAACTGTTTTTT. It yields the protein CASREQGAGLYEKLFF.

In its sample, this clone was seen once. The J gene is TRBJ2-1, the V gene TRBV7-2; D remains ambiguous. V lost 3 bases and J lost 4, with 22 bases in between. CDR1 and CDR2 (germline): SGHTA, FQGNSA. The CDR3 extends over 18 amino acids. DNA of the CDR3: TGTGCCAGCAGCTTGAGGCGTACCCGCCCCCCTCAATACAATGAGCAGTTCTTC. Its protein product is CASSLRRTRPPQYNEQFF.

The chain carries TRBV19 and TRBJ1-4, with 11 bases fitting TRBD1. Trimming removed 7 bases from V and 7 bases from J; junction bases left unmatched: 8. Germline V gene lookup returns CDR1 LNHDA and CDR2 SQIVND (reference sequence). There are 15 residues in the CDR3. The CDR3 DNA sequence: TGTGCCAGTACGAGGGACAGGGGGTATGGTGAAAAACTGTTTTTT. This sequence encodes CASTRDRGYGEKLFF.

The V call is TRBV27, the J call TRBJ2-5; D is undetermined. Trimming shortened V by 5 bases and J by 5 bases, and 12 bases separated the two germline ends. The CDR3 is made up of 13 amino acids. Germline V lookup: CDR1 MNHEY, CDR2 SMNVEV (reference sequence). CDR3 sequence reads: CASSPLLRETQYF. The DNA of the CDR3 is TGTGCCAGCAGTCCCCTACTCCGGGAGACCCAGTACTTC.

The chain carries TRBV27 and TRBJ2-3; D not resolved. The CDR3 length is 12 residues. With 1 base removed from V and 5 bases from J, the gap between germline ends came to 4 bases. Germline CDR1 is MNHEY and CDR2 is SMNVEV (reference sequence). The CDR3 DNA is TGTGCCAGCAGTTTATTGGGAGATACGCAGTATTTT. It is translated as CASSLLGDTQYF.

The table lists this clone with a count of one. V usage is TRBV28 and J usage is TRBJ2-3, with D unclear. The V gene lost 6 bases and the J gene lost 2 bases, with 9 bases spanning the gap. Germline values: CDR1 MDHEN, CDR2 SYDVKM. The CDR3 spans 13 residues. The CDR3: CASRDTYTDTQYF. The CDR3 DNA reads TGTGCCAGCAGAGACACGTACACAGATACGCAGTATTTT.

The chain couples TRBV9 to TRBJ2-7; D unclear. The germline V and J ends were trimmed by 0 bases and 7 bases, with 14 bases remaining between them. CDR1 and CDR2 (germline): SGDLS, YYNGEE. The CDR3 is made up of 14 amino acids. DNA of the CDR3: TGTGCCAGCAGCGTAGACTACCGCTTCGGGGAGCAGTACTTC. Its protein product is CASSVDYRFGEQYF.

The J gene is TRBJ2-2, the V gene TRBV19, with 9 bases fitting TRBD1. With V trimmed by 7 bases and J by 5 bases, 8 bases remained unmatched. Germline CDR1 is LNHDA and CDR2 is SQIVND (reference sequence). This CDR3 has 15 residues. The CDR3 DNA is TGTGCCAGTAACTTCGGGACAGGGACAACCGGGGAGCTGTTTTTT. Translation: CASNFGTGTTGELFF.

The chain joins TRBV30 to TRBJ1-1; perhaps TRBD1 as D (6 bases). Germline V CDR1 and CDR2: GTSNPN, SVGIG (reference sequence). V lost 3 bases and J 0 bases, leaving 11 bases between the germline ends. This CDR3 is built from 14 residues. This CDR3 is CAWREDRLNTEAFF. For the CDR3, the DNA is TGTGCCTGGAGAGAAGACAGGTTGAACACTGAAGCTTTCTTT.

The chain is built from TRBV3-1 (or the pseudogene TRBV3-2) and TRBJ2-3, with 10 bases lining up with TRBD1. This CDR3 is 16 amino acids long. CDR1 and CDR2 from the germline V gene are LGHDT and YNNKEL (reference sequence). The ends lost 1 base at V and 3 bases at J; junction bases unmatched: 4. The CDR3 DNA is TGTGCCAGCAGCCAAGTTCGGACAGGGGGAACAGATACGCAGTATTTT. This codes for CASSQVRTGGTDTQYF.

This chain links TRBV7-9 with TRBJ1-6; D is possibly TRBD1 (6 bases). Between the trimmed V and J ends, which lost 4 bases and 7 bases, there was a span of 20 bases. Germline V gives CDR1 SEHNR, CDR2 FQNEAQ (reference sequence). This CDR3 has 17 amino acids. The CDR3 region is CASSSNPRQVGNSPLHF. The CDR3 DNA reads as TGTGCCAGCAGCTCAAACCCAAGACAGGTTGGAAATTCACCCCTCCACTTT.

CDR3 nucleotide sequence: TGTGCCAGTAGTTCCGGGACAGGGGTCAGAAGCAATCAGCCCCAGCATTTT. It encodes CASSSGTGVRSNQPQHF. This chain links TRBV19 with TRBJ1-5; 10 bases align to TRBD1. The CDR3 consists of 17 residues. The V segment lost 5 bases and the J segment 1 base; nucleotides outside the gene matches: 8. Per the germline V gene, CDR1 is LNHDA and CDR2 is SQIVND (reference sequence).

V is TRBV28 and J is TRBJ2-7, with 10 bases matching TRBD2. CDR3 length: 18 residues. Germline V gives CDR1 MDHEN, CDR2 SYDVKM. V lost 5 bases, J lost 4 bases, and 17 bases stayed unmatched. The CDR3 DNA reads as TGTGCCAGCAGTCCTCCCCGCTGGGCTAGCGGGAGTAAGTACGAGCAGTACTTC. Protein: CASSPPRWASGSKYEQYF. Drawing the rest from reference TRBV28 and TRBJ2-7, the complete variable domain is DVKVTQSSRYLVKRTGEKVFLECVQDMDHENMFWYRQDPGLGLRLIYFSYDVKMKEKGDIPEGYSVSREKKERFSLILESASTNQTSMYLCASSPPRWASGSKYEQYFGPGTRLTVT.

This clone was found once. This chain connects TRBV7-3 to TRBJ2-1, with 9 bases fitting TRBD2. The length of the CDR3 is 15 residues. The V and J ends lost 0 bases and 10 bases, in that order; junction bases with no gene match: 7. Germline CDR1 is SGHTA and CDR2 is FQGTGA. CDR3 coding DNA: TGTGCCAGCAGCTTAACAGGCGGGAGGGCCGTGGAGCAGTTCTTC. It codes for CASSLTGGRAVEQFF. Filled out from reference TRBV7-3 and TRBJ2-1, the complete variable domain reads GAGVSQTPSNKVTEKGKYVELRCDPISGHTALYWYRQSLGQGPEFLIYFQGTGAADDSGLPNDRFFAVRPEGSVSTLKIQRTERGDSAVYLCASSLTGGRAVEQFFGPGTRLTVL.